The source of this TCR beta chain is a study of low-dose radiotherapy and immunotherapy resistance in tumors (dated by TCRdb to the early 2020s). Turning to the overall study: Patients in Cohort 1 were given 0.5 Gy per fraction every 2 weeks, and the prescribed total PTV dose was 6.5 Gy. For Cohort 2, the dose was 1 Gy per fraction given every two weeks, adding up to 13 Gy in total across 26 weeks. Nivolumab and ipilimumab were both given intravenously, with nivolumab at a 240 mg flat dose every two weeks and ipilimumab at 1 mg/kg every six weeks. Every two weeks, patients got intravenous cyclophosphamide at 200 mg/m2, given one day ahead of each radiation and immunotherapy administration. Starting on cycle 1 day 1, patients took 300 mg of aspirin by mouth once a day for four cycles. Randomization of trial participants into treatment groups was not performed. Eight patients were included in the translational analysis, namely three from the first dose cohort plus the first five from the second dose cohort.

About this clonotype itself: Its antigen is still unknown. The sample holds no much larger clone one base away, and base qualities are not on file.

Data came from an Illumina HiSeq 2500. First-strand cDNA was synthesized with Superscript III and a set of TRAV- and TRBV-specific primers, covering both TCRalpha and TCRbeta chains. An approximately 20-cycle PCR with Phusion amplified the TCRs, pairing a constant-region primer with the adapter that was attached to the V primers. The MessageAmp II aRNA Amplification Kit was used to amplify the isolated mRNA, with in vitro transcription run for 15 to 20 hours at 37 degrees C. The Dynabeads mRNA DIRECT Purification Kit was used to isolate the mRNA for TCR sequencing. A second approximately 25-cycle Phusion PCR added indexed Illumina adapters, and products were purified with AMPure XP beads. Per the authors' processing: Custom Perl scripts were used to pool TCR sequences that encoded the same protein, to remove out-of-frame sequences, and to calculate the abundance of each clonotype. TCR sequences supported by only a single read were excluded from analysis. Repertoire metrics included Shannon entropy, Gini index, clonality, richness, and frequency of TCRs shared between repertoires. The raw public data were reprocessed by TCRdb itself: fastp quality trimming at Q25, MiXCR clonotype calling, in-frame beta chains only. Each entry is one CDR3 protein sequence, shown with its most common DNA and genes. TCRdb assigned the V and J calls; the authors' analysis was not used. The sample contains around 83,000 distinct CDR3 sequences, about 19% of them found a single time. Jointly, the top ten make up approximately 6% of the sample.

Per the publication, the time point label means: before trial treatment. Donors were enrolled in RACIN, a single-arm phase I dose-escalation trial in which nivolumab, ipilimumab, aspirin, low-dose cyclophosphamide and low-dose radiotherapy were combined. Patients with advanced, TIL-negative solid tumors were considered eligible. Including the terminal cysteine and phenylalanine, the CDR3 comprises 11 residues. The only DNA kept is the CDR3, 33 bases in frame from the first base. Taken from the germline V gene, the CDR1 and CDR2 loops are MNHEY and SVGEGT. V drops 7 bases and J drops 11 bases, leaving 12 bases in between.

The chain is made from TRBV6-2 or TRBV6-3 and TRBJ2-4; TRBD2 could be the D gene, as 6 bases match. Sequenced material: PBMCs, taken before treatment. The TCR originated in a male donor with prostate cancer. CDR3 sequence: CASMWGLFQYF. The bases read TGTGCCAGCATGTGGGGACTTTTTCAGTACTTC.